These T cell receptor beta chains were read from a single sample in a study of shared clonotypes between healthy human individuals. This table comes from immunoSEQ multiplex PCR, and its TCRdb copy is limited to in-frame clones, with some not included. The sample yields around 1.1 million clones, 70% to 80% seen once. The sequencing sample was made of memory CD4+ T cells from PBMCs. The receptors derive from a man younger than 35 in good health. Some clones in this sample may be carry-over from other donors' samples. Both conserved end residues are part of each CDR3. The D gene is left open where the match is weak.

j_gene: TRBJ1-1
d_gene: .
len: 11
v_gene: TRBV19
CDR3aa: CASMGNTEAFF

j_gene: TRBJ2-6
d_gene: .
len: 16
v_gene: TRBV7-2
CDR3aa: CASSLLGAAGANVLTF

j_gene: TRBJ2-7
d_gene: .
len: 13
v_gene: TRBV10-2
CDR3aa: CASSLASTYEQYF

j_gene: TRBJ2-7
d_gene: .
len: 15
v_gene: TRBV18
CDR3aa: CASSPLTTGSYEQYF

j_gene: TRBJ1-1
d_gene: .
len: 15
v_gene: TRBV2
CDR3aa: CASSETTLRGTEAFF

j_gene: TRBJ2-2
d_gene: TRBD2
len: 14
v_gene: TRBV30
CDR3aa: CAWGTSGATGELFF

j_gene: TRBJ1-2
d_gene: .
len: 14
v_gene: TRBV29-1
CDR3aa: CSVEDREQVHGYTF

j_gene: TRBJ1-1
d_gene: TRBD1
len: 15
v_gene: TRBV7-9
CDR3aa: CASSLLTGASPEAFF

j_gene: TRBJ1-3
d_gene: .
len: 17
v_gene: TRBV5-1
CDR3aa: CASSLGGSRRSGNTIYF

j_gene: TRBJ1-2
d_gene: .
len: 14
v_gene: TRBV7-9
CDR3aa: CASSWSKGHDGYTF

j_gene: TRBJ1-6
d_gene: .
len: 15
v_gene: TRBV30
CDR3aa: CAWSVPSSYNSPLHF

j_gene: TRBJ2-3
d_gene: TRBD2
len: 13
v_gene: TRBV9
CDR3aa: CASSPAGADTQYF

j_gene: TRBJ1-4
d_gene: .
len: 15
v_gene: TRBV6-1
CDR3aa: CASSEQGLANEKLFF

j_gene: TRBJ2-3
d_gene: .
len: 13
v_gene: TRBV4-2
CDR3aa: CASSPPRTDTQYF

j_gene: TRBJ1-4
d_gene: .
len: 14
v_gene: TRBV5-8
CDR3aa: CASSLRQINEKLFF

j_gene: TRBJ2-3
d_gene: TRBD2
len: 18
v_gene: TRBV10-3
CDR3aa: CAISESGTSGVSTDTQYF

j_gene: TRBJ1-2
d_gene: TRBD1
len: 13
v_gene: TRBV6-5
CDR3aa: CASSYTGGNGYTF

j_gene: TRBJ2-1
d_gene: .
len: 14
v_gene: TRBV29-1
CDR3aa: CSVDSARSYNEQFF

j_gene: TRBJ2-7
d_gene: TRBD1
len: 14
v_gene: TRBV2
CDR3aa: CASSNRGLSYEQYF

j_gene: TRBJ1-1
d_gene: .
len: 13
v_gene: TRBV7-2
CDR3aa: CASSLSGNTEAFF

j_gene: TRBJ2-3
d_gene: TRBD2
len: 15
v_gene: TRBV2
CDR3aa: CASSTLAGGTDTQYF

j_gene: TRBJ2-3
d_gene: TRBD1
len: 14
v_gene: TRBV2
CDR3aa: CASSRTGGPDTQYF

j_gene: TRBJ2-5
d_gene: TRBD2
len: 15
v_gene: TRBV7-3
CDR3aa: CASSLNGRASETQYF

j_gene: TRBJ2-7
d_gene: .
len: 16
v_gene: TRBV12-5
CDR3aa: CASGLDTGWGDYEQYF

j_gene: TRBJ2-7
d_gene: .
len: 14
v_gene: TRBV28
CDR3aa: CASSPSGRERAGYF

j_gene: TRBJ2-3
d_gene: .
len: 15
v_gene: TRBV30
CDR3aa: CACLRRSSSTDTQYF

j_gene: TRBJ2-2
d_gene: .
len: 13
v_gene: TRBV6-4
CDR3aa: CASSVGGTGELFF

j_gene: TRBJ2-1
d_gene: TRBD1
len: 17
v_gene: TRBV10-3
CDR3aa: CAISEILSDRDRNEQFF

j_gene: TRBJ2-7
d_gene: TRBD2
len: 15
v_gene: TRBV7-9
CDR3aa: CASSTGLAGAYEQYF

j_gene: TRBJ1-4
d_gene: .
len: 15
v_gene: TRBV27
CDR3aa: CASSVRRATNEKLFF

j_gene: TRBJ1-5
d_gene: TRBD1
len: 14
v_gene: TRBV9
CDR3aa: CASSPTGSLQPQHF

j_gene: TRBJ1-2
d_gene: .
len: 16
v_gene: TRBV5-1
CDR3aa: CASSLAPPTGPYGYTF

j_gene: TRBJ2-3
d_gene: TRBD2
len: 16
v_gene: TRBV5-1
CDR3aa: CASSLTATSGIDTQYF

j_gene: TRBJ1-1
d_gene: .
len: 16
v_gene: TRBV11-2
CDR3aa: CASSSAGAALGAEAFF

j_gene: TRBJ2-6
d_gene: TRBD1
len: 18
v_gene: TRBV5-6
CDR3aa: CASSLAGQGLFGANVLTF

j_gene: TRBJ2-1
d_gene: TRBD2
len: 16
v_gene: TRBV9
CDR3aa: CASSVGASGTLNEQFF

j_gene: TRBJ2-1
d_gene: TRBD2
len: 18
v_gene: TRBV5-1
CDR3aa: CASSLAILAILSYNEQFF

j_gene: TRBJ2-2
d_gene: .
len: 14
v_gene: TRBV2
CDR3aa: CASNSRANTGELFF

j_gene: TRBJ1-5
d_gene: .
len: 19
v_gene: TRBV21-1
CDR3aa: CASSKFGRGPESSNQPQHF

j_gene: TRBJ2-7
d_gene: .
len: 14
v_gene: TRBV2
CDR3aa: CASSEGGATYEQYF

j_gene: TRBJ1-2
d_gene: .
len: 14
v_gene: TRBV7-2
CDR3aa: CASSLGGTNYGYTF